Listed below are T cell receptor beta chains from one sample, sequenced in a study of blood T cells in healthy people across ages. MiXCR, run by TCRdb on the 5' RACE reads, gives a single entry per CDR3 protein. The table lists about 1.8 million distinct CDR3 sequences, around 50% of them singletons. Input material: blood. These receptors were collected from a woman in her thirties or forties in good health. Each CDR3 is given with its conserved first and last residue. The D gene is left open where the match is weak. For some rows the clone size is stated as once, few or many, or as a class when expanded; others skip it.

once | TRBJ2-3 | . | TRBV3-1 | CASSYLRDSSDTQYF | TGTGCCAGCAGCTACCTCCGGGACTCGTCAGATACGCAGTATTTT
. | TRBJ2-3 | TRBD2 | TRBV6-6 | CASSYRRGGKVTDTQYF | TGTGCCAGCAGTTACAGGCGGGGGGGCAAAGTCACAGATACGCAGTATTTT
. | TRBJ1-3 | . | TRBV2 | CARKGVDSGNTIYF | TGTGCCAGGAAAGGAGTTGACTCTGGAAACACCATATATTTT
many | TRBJ2-7 | . | TRBV7-2 | CASSLESWDEQYF | TGTGCCAGCAGCTTAGAATCCTGGGACGAGCAGTACTTC
. | TRBJ1-6 | TRBD1 | TRBV10-3 | CAISAQGALYNSPLHF | TGTGCCATCAGTGCACAGGGGGCACTCTACAATTCACCCCTCCACTTT
. | TRBJ2-5 | TRBD2 | TRBV4-1 | CASSQTTSGGSFGETQYF | TGCGCCAGCAGCCAAACCACTAGCGGGGGCTCTTTCGGAGAGACCCAGTACTTC
. | TRBJ1-5 | TRBD1 | TRBV28 | CASSPQGYQQPQHF | TGTGCCAGCAGTCCACAGGGGTATCAACAGCCCCAGCATTTT
few | TRBJ2-5 | . | TRBV7-3 | CASSLHPGPKETQYF | TGTGCCAGCAGCTTACATCCAGGGCCGAAAGAGACCCAGTACTTC
. | TRBJ2-6 | . | TRBV5-1 | CACSPGANVLTF | TGCGCCTGCAGCCCTGGGGCCAACGTCCTGACTTTC
. | TRBJ2-5 | TRBD1 | TRBV7-2 | CASSPTGAAWETQYF | TGTGCCAGCAGTCCAACAGGGGCCGCATGGGAGACCCAGTACTTC
. | TRBJ2-3 | TRBD1 | TRBV24-1 | CATSDLRTGETDTQYF | TGTGCCACCAGTGATTTACGGACAGGGGAGACAGATACGCAGTATTTT
. | TRBJ2-7 | TRBD2 | TRBV10-3 | CAISPSGGANEQYF | TGTGCCATCAGTCCTAGCGGGGGGGCCAATGAGCAGTACTTC
. | TRBJ2-6 | . | TRBV6-5 | CASSPRPSTGANVLTF | TGTGCCAGCAGTCCACGGCCGTCAACTGGGGCCAACGTCCTGACTTTC
few | TRBJ2-5 | TRBD1 | TRBV15 | CATSRGMDRGETQYF | TGTGCCACCAGCAGAGGGATGGACAGGGGAGAGACCCAGTACTTC
few | TRBJ2-5 | TRBD1 | TRBV2 | CASSDRGRLETQYF | TGTGCCAGCAGTGACAGGGGGCGGCTTGAGACCCAGTACTTC
. | TRBJ2-7 | TRBD2 | TRBV20-1 | CSAESGGAHEQYF | TGCAGTGCTGAGAGCGGGGGGGCCCACGAGCAGTACTTC
. | TRBJ1-5 | . | TRBV10-3 | CAISESPYKYSNQPQHF | TGTGCCATCAGTGAGTCCCCCTACAAGTATAGCAATCAGCCCCAGCATTTT
. | TRBJ2-7 | TRBD2 | TRBV4-1 | CASSQQLAGDPCEQYF | TGCGCCAGCAGCCAGCAACTAGCGGGGGACCCCTGCGAGCAGTACTTC
. | TRBJ2-1 | . | TRBV5-1 | CASSSQGAGATNEQFF | TGCGCCAGCAGCTCCCAAGGGGCGGGGGCCACCAATGAGCAGTTCTTC
many | TRBJ2-5 | . | TRBV7-2 | CASSPQVGQETQYF | TGTGCCAGCAGCCCCCAGGTCGGGCAAGAGACCCAGTACTTC
few | TRBJ2-5 | . | TRBV28 | CASRTTGRTQETQYF | TGTGCCAGCAGAACCACTGGACGGACCCAAGAGACCCAGTACTTC
few | TRBJ1-2 | TRBD1 | TRBV5-6 | CASSAPKDRGEGYTF | TGTGCCAGCAGCGCCCCAAAGGACAGGGGAGAGGGCTACACCTTC
. | TRBJ2-4 | . | TRBV20-1 | CSARDLGGTGAKNIQYF | TGCAGTGCTAGAGATCTTGGGGGAACAGGGGCCAAAAACATTCAGTACTTC
few | TRBJ2-7 | . | TRBV4-1 | CASSQVPGRSVYEQYF | TGCGCCAGCAGCCAAGTACCGGGGCGGTCGGTGTACGAGCAGTACTTC
. | TRBJ2-7 | . | TRBV11-1 | CASTGARDKPYEQYF | TGTGCCAGCACCGGCGCCCGGGACAAACCCTACGAGCAGTACTTC
few | TRBJ2-3 | TRBD2 | TRBV4-1 | CASSQEPSGSITDTQYF | TGCGCCAGCAGCCAAGAGCCTAGCGGCTCAATCACAGATACGCAGTATTTT
. | TRBJ1-4 | TRBD1 | TRBV9 | CASSVGTGGNEKLFF | TGTGCCAGCAGCGTAGGGACAGGGGGCAATGAAAAACTGTTTTTT
. | TRBJ2-1 | TRBD2 | TRBV11-1 | CASSLTPGGVPYNEQFF | TGTGCCAGCAGCTTAACCCCCGGGGGGGTTCCCTACAATGAGCAGTTCTTC
. | TRBJ2-1 | TRBD1 | TRBV25-1 | CASSEWDRDNNEQFF | TGTGCCAGCAGTGAATGGGACAGGGACAACAATGAGCAGTTCTTC
. | TRBJ2-5 | TRBD1 | TRBV27 | CASKNYGTGDQETQYF | TGTGCCAGCAAAAACTATGGGACAGGCGACCAAGAGACCCAGTACTTC
. | TRBJ1-4 | . | TRBV2 | CASRSGRHSNEKLFF | TGTGCCAGCAGATCAGGGCGCCATAGCAATGAAAAACTGTTTTTT
. | TRBJ2-5 | . | TRBV20-1 | CSADNSRWGEQYF | TGCAGTGCCGATAACTCGAGGTGGGGGGAGCAGTACTTC
. | TRBJ2-1 | TRBD1 | TRBV5-1 | CATALGTAYNEQFF | TGCGCCACCGCTTTGGGGACAGCCTACAATGAGCAGTTCTTC
. | TRBJ2-7 | . | TRBV5-1 | CASSFDEDEQYF | TGCGCCAGCAGCTTCGACGAAGACGAGCAGTACTTC
. | TRBJ2-7 | . | TRBV6-1 | CASSPRSRAVGIYYEQYF | TGTGCCAGCAGTCCCCGGAGCCGCGCGGTTGGGATCTACTACGAGCAGTACTTC
. | TRBJ2-7 | TRBD1 | TRBV5-5 | CASSLEGASYNEQYF | TGTGCCAGCAGCTTGGAGGGGGCCTCCTACAATGAGCAGTACTTC
few | TRBJ1-1 | . | TRBV11-2 | CASSLTWGDRNTEAFF | TGTGCCAGCAGCTTAACGTGGGGCGATAGGAACACTGAAGCTTTCTTT
. | TRBJ2-1 | . | TRBV29-1 | CSVDAPSEQFF | TGCAGCGTTGACGCCCCTAGCGAGCAGTTCTTC
. | TRBJ2-6 | . | TRBV29-1 | CSVDGAGANVLTF | TGCAGCGTTGATGGAGCTGGGGCCAACGTCCTGACTTTC
. | TRBJ1-2 | . | TRBV20-1 | CSAREVRGANYGYTF | TGCAGTGCTAGAGAAGTAAGGGGGGCAAACTATGGCTACACCTTC
. | TRBJ2-7 | TRBD2 | TRBV12-3/TRBV12-4 | CASSETSGGSIYEQYF | TGTGCCAGCAGTGAGACTAGCGGGGGGTCAATTTACGAGCAGTACTTC
. | TRBJ1-5 | . | TRBV7-9 | CASSPDRTGNQPQHF | TGTGCCAGCAGTCCCGACCGGACGGGCAATCAGCCCCAGCATTTT
. | TRBJ2-7 | TRBD2 | TRBV25-1 | CASRETSGGVYNEQYF | TGTGCCAGCAGGGAGACTAGCGGGGGGGTCTACAATGAGCAGTACTTC
few | TRBJ1-2 | . | TRBV20-1 | CSASEAFIRDYGYTF | TGCAGTGCCAGCGAGGCATTCATCAGGGACTATGGCTACACCTTC
. | TRBJ2-1 | TRBD2 | TRBV6-2/TRBV6-3 | CASSYPSLAGGPSNEQFF | TGTGCCAGCAGTTACCCGTCTTTAGCGGGGGGGCCCTCGAATGAGCAGTTCTTC
. | TRBJ2-7 | TRBD1 | TRBV11-2 | CASSLSGGWDRGPLPYEQYF | TGTGCCAGCAGCTTATCCGGGGGCTGGGACAGGGGACCATTACCCTACGAGCAGTACTTC
. | TRBJ2-4 | TRBD2 | TRBV19 | CASSLTGGQNIQYF | TGTGCCAGTAGTCTCACGGGGGGTCAAAACATTCAGTACTTC
few | TRBJ2-3 | . | TRBV24-1 | CATSETGNTDTQYF | TGTGCCACCAGTGAAACCGGGAACACAGATACGCAGTATTTT
. | TRBJ2-1 | . | TRBV18 | CASSPRSTADEQFF | TGTGCCAGCTCACCCCGATCGACAGCCGATGAGCAGTTCTTC
. | TRBJ1-6 | TRBD1 | TRBV27 | CASSYGTDRSPLHF | TGTGCCAGCAGCTACGGGACAGATCGTTCACCCCTCCACTTT